The T cell receptor beta chain under discussion was sequenced for a study of CD8+CD57+ T cells in acquired aplastic anemia. This clonotype was counted ten times or more. CDR3 length: 13 residues. The V gene's germline CDR1 is SGHAT and CDR2 FQNNGV. Trimming left V 0 bases short and J 7 bases short, with 10 bases between. TCR beta VDJ and CDR3 profiling used genomic DNA as template. TCRdb redid the calling of the reads with MiXCR, one entry per CDR3 protein. The table records over 100,000 distinct CDR3 sequences, 35% to 50% of them present only once. The V and J genes are TRBV11-2 and TRBJ2-7; no reliable D call. Source material: sorted CD4+, CD8+, or CD8+CD57+ T cells (not recorded which) from PBMCs. The sequence came from a human donor in good health, serving as a control. This CDR3 reads CASSLDRATEQYF. The CDR3 DNA sequence: TGTGCCAGCAGCTTAGATCGAGCGACGGAGCAGTACTTC.